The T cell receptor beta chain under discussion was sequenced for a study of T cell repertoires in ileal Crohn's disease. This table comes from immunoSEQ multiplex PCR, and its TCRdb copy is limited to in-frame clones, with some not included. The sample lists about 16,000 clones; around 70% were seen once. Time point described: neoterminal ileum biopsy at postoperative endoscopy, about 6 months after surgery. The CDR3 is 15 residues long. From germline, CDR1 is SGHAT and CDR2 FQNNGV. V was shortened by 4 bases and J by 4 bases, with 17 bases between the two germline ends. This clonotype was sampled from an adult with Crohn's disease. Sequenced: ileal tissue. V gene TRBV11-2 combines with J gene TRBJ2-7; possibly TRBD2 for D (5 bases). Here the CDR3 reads CASSSPGLNRYEQYF. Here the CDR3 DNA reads TGTGCCAGCAGCTCACCTGGACTTAACCGATACGAGCAGTACTTC.